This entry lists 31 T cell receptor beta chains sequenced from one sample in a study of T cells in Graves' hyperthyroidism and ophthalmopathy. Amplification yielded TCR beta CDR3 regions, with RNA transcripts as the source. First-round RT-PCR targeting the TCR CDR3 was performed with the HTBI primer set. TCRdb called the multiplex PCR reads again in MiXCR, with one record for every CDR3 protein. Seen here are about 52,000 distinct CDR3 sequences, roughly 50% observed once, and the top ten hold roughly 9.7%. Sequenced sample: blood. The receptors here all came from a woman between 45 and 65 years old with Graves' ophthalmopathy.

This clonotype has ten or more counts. For the CDR3, the DNA is TGCAGTGCCGAACAAGGGTTAGCCTACAATGAGCAGTTCTTC. Its translation is CSAEQGLAYNEQFF. The chain uses TRBV20-1 and TRBJ2-1; D unclear. This CDR3 contains 14 residues. The germline V gene has CDR1 DFQATT and CDR2 SNEGSKA (reference sequence). Trimming stripped 6 bases from V and 2 bases from J, with 14 bases between.

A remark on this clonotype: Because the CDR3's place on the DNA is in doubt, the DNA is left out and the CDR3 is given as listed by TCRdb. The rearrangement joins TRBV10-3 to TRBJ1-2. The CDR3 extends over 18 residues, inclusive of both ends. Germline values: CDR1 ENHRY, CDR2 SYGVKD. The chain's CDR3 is CAIRQGVSGTEAFFGYTF.

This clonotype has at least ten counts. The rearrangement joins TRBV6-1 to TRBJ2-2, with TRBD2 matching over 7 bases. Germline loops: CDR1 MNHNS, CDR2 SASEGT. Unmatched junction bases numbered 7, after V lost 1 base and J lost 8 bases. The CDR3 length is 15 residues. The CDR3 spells CASSEESGAIGELFF. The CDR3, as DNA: TGTGCCAGCAGTGAAGAAAGCGGGGCGATTGGGGAGCTGTTTTTT.

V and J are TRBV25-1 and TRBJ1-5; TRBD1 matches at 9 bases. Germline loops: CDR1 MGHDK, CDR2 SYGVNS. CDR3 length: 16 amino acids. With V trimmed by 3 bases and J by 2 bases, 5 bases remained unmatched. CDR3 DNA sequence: TGTGCCAGCAGTGAGTGGGACAGGGAGGGCAATCAGCCCCAGCATTTT. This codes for CASSEWDREGNQPQHF.

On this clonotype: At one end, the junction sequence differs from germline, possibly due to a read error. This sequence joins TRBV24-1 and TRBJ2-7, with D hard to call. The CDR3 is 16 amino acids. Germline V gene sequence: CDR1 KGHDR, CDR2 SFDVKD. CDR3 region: CATSEYKWARSSEQYF. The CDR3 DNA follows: TGTGCCACCAGTGAGTATAAGTGGGCCAGGTCCTCCGAGCAGTACTTC.

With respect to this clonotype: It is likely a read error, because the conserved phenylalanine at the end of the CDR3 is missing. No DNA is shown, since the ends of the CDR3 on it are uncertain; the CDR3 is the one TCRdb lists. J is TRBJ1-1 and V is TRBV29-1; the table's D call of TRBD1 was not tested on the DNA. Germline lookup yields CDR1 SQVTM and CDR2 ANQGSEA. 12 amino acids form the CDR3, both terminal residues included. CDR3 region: CSVVETGGHFFY.

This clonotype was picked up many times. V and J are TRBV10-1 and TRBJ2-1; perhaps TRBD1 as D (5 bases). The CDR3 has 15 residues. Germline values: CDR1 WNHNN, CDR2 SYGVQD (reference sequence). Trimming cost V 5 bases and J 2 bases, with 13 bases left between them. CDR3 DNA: TGCGCCAGCAGTTGGCAGGAAGGGGCCTACAATGAGCAGTTCTTC. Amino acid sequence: CASSWQEGAYNEQFF.

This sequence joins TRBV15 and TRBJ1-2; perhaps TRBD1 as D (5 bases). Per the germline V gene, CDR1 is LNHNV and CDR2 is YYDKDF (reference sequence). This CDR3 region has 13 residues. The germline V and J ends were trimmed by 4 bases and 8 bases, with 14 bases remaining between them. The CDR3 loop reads CATSIGTALGYTF. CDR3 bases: TGTGCCACCAGCATAGGGACCGCCCTGGGCTACACCTTC. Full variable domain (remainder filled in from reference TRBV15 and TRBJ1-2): DAMVIQNPRYQVTQFGKPVTLSCSQTLNHNVMYWYQQKSSQAPKLLFHYYDKDFNNEADTPDNFQSRRPNTSFCFLDIRSPGLGDTAMYLCATSIGTALGYTFGSGTRLTVV.

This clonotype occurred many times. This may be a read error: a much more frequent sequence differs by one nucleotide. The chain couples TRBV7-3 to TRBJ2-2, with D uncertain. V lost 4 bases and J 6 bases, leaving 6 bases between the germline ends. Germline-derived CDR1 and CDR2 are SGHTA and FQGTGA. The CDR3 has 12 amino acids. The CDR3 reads CASSYGAGELFF. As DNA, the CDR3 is TGTGCCAGCAGCTACGGCGCCGGGGAGCTGTTTTTT.

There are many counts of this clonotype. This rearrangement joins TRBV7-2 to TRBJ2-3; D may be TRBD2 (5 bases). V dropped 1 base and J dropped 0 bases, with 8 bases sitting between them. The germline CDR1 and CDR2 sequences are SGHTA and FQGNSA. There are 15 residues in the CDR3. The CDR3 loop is CASSLVAKSTDTQYF. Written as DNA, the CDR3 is TGTGCCAGCAGCTTAGTAGCGAAAAGCACAGATACGCAGTATTTT.

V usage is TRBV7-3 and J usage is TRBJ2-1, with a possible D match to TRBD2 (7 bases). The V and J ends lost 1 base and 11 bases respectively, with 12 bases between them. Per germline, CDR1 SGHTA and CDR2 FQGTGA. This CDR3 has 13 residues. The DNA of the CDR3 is TGTGCCAGCAGCTTAAATCAGGGGACTAAGCAGTTCTTC. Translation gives CASSLNQGTKQFF.

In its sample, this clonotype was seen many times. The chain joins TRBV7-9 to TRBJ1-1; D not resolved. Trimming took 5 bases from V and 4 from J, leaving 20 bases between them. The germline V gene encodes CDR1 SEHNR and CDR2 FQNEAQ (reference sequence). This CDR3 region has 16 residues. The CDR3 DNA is TGTGCCAGCAGCCAGAGTGGTGGGCCGGGGAGCACTGAAGCTTTCTTT. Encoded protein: CASSQSGGPGSTEAFF.

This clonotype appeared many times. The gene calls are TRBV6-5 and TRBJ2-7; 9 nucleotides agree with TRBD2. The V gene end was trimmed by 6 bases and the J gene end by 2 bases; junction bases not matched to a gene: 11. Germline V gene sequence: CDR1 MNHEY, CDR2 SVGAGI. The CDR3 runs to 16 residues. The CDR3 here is CASSPHPAGGTYEQYF. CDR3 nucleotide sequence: TGTGCCAGCAGCCCCCACCCAGCGGGAGGAACCTACGAGCAGTACTTC.

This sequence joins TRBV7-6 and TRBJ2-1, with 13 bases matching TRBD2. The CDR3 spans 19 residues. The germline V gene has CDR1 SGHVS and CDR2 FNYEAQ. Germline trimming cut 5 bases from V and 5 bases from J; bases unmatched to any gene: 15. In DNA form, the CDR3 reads TGTGCCAGCAGCCTCCGACTAGCGGGAGGTTTTAAGGCGCACAATGAGCAGTTCTTC. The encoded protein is CASSLRLAGGFKAHNEQFF.

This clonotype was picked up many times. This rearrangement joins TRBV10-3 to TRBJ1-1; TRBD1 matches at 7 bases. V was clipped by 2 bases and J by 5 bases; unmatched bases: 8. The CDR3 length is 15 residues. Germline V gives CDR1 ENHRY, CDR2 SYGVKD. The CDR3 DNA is TGTGCCATCAGTGAGGCCCGACAGGGAAGGACTGAAGCTTTCTTT. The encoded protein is CAISEARQGRTEAFF.

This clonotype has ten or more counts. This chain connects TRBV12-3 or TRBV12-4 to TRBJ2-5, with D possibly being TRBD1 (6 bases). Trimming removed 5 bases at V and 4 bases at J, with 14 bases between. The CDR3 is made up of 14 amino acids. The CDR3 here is CASSPIQGGETQYF. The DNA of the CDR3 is TGTGCCAGCAGTCCCATACAGGGTGGAGAGACCCAGTACTTC.

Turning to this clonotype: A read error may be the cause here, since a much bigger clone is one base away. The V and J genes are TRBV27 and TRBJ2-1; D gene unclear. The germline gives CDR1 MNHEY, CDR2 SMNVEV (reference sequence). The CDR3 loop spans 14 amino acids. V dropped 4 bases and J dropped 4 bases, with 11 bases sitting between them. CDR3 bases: TGTGCCAGCAGTTCTCAGGTCAGGTACAATGAGCAGTTCTTC. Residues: CASSSQVRYNEQFF.

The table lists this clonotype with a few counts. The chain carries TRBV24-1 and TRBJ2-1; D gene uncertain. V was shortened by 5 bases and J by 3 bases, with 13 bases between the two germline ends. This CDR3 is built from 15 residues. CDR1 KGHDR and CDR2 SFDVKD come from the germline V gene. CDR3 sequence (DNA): TGTGCCACCAGTGCTGCACCGAGCTACTACAATGAGCAGTTCTTC. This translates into CATSAAPSYYNEQFF.

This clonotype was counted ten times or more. In DNA form, the CDR3 reads TGCGCCAGCAGCGCCCTACAGGGGACGAACACCGGGGAGCTGTTTTTT. The encoded protein is CASSALQGTNTGELFF. The chain employs TRBV5-1 and TRBJ2-2; 7 nucleotides align to TRBD1. This CDR3 is 16 amino acids long. CDR1 is SGHRS, CDR2 YFSETQ, per germline. V lost 4 bases, J lost 0 bases, and 6 bases stayed unmatched. Supplemented by reference TRBV5-1 and TRBJ2-2, the full variable domain reads KAGVTQTPRYLIKTRGQQVTLSCSPISGHRSVSWYQQTPGQGLQFLFEYFSETQRNKGNFPGRFSGRQFSNSRSEMNVSTLELGDSALYLCASSALQGTNTGELFFGEGSRLTVL.

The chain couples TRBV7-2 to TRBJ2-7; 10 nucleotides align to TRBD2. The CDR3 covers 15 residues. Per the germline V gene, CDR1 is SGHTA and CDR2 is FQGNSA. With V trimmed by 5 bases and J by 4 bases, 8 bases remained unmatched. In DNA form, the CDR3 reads TGTGCCAGCAGCCAACACTCTAGCGGGAGATACGAGCAGTACTTC. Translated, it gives CASSQHSSGRYEQYF.

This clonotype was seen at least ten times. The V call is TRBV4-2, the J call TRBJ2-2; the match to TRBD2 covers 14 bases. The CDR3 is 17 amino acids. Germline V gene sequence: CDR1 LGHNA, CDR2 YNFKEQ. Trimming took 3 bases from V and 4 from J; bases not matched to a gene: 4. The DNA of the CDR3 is TGTGCCAGCAGCCACGGACTAGCGGGAGGAGTCACCGGGGAGCTGTTTTTT. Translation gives CASSHGLAGGVTGELFF.

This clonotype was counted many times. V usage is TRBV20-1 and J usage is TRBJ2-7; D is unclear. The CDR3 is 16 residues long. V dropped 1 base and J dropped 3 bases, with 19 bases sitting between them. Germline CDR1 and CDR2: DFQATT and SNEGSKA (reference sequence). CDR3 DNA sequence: TGCAGTGCTAGAGGCCTGGACGCATTCAACCTCTACGAGCAGTACTTC. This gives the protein CSARGLDAFNLYEQYF.

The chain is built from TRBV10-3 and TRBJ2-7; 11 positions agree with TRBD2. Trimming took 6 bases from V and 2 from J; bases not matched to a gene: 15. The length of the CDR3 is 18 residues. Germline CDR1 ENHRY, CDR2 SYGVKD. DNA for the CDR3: TGTGCCATCAGCGGACAGGGCCTGACTAGCGGGATAACCTACGAGCAGTACTTC. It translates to CAISGQGLTSGITYEQYF.

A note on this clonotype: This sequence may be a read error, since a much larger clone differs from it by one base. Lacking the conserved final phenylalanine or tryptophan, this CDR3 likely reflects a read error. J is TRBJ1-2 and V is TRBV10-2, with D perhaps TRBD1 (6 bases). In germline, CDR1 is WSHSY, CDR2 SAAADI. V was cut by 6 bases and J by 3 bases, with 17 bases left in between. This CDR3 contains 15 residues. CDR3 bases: TGCGCCAGCAGCCAAGAATCCAGGGGCGACTATGGCTACACCTCC. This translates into CASSQESRGDYGYTS.

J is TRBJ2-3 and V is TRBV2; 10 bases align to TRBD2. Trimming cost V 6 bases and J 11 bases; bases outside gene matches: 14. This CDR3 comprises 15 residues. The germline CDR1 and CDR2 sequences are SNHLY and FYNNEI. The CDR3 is CASSVVAGGRNMQYF. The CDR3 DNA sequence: TGTGCCAGCAGCGTTGTAGCGGGGGGACGTAATATGCAGTATTTT.

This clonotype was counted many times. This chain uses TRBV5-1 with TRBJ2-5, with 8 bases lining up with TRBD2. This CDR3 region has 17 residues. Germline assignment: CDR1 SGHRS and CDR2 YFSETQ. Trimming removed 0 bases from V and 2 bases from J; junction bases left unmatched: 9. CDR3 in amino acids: CASSLARVAGPQETQYF. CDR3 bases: TGCGCCAGCAGCTTGGCCCGGGTAGCGGGGCCACAAGAGACCCAGTACTTC.

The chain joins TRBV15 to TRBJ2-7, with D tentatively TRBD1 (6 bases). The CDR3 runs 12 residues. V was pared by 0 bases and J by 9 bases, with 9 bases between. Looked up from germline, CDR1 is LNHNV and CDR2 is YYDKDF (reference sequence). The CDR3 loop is CATSRDIGGQYF. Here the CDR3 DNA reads TGTGCCACCAGCAGAGATATAGGGGGGCAGTACTTC.

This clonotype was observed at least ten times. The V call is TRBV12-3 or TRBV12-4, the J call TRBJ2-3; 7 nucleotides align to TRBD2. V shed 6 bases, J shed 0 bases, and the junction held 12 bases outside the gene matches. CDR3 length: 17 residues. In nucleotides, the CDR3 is TGTGCCAGCAGCCCATTCGCAGGACTAGATAGCACAGATACGCAGTATTTT. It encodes CASSPFAGLDSTDTQYF.

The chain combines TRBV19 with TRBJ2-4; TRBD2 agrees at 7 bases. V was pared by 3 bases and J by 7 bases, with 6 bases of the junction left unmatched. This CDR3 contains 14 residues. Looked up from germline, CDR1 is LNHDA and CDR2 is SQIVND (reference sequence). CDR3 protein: CASSMGGLMNIQYF. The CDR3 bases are TGTGCCAGTAGTATGGGAGGGCTCATGAACATTCAGTACTTC. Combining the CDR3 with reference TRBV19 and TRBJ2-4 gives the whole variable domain DGGITQSPKYLFRKEGQNVTLSCEQNLNHDAMYWYRQDPGQGLRLIYYSQIVNDFQKGDIAEGYSVSREKKESFPLTVTSAQKNPTAFYLCASSMGGLMNIQYFGAGTRLSVL.

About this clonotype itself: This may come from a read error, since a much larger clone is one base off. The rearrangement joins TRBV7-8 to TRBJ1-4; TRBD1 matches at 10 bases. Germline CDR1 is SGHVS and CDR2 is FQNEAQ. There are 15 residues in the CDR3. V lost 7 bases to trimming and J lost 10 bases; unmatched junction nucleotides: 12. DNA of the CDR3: TGTGCCAGCACCTCTCGGGACAGGGGTGGAGTAAAACTGTTTTTT. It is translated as CASTSRDRGGVKLFF.

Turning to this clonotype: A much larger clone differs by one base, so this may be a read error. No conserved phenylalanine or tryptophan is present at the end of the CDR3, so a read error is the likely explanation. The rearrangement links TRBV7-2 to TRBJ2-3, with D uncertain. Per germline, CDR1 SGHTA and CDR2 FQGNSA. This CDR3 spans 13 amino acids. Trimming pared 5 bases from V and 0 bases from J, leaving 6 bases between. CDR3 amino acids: CASSHASTDTQYS. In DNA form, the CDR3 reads TGTGCCAGCAGCCACGCCAGCACAGATACGCAGTATTCT.